These 13 T cell receptor beta chains originate from one sample sequenced in a study of neoadjuvant anti-PD-1 for oral cavity cancer. Time point in this sample: after neoadjuvant nivolumab, at surgical resection. The data were produced by immunoSEQ multiplex PCR, yet TCRdb's version contains in-frame clones alone and is incomplete. The sample has 72,000 or so clones, approximately 87% seen once. This material consisted of PBMCs, taken after nivolumab (anti-PD-1) treatment. Every receptor here comes from a person between 40 and 85 years old with oral cavity squamous cell carcinoma.

This clone was picked up one time. The rearrangement uses TRBV7-9 and TRBJ2-1; 7 nucleotides agree with TRBD2. The CDR3 is 12 amino acids. V shed 9 bases, J shed 5 bases, and the junction held 4 bases outside the gene matches. Germline CDR1 reads SEHNR; CDR2 reads FQNEAQ (reference sequence). The CDR3 protein is CARREANNEQFF. In DNA, the CDR3 is TGTGCCAGACGGGAGGCGAACAATGAGCAGTTCTTC.

The V and J genes are TRBV27 and TRBJ2-1; 11 bases agree with TRBD1. The CDR3 is 15 amino acids. Germline CDR1 MNHEY, CDR2 SMNVEV (reference sequence). With V trimmed by 5 bases and J by 2 bases, 2 bases remained unmatched. The CDR3 sequence: CASSQGQGAYNEQFF. CDR3 in DNA: TGTGCCAGCAGTCAGGGACAGGGGGCCTACAATGAGCAGTTCTTC.

The chain is built from TRBV11-3 and TRBJ2-1, with 8 bases aligning to TRBD2. This CDR3 contains 15 residues. Trimming took 1 base from V and 3 from J; bases not matched to a gene: 2. Germline CDR1 SGHNT, CDR2 YENEEA. The CDR3 loop is CASSLAGGVYNEQFF. The CDR3 DNA follows: TGTGCCAGCAGCTTAGCGGGGGGGGTCTACAATGAGCAGTTCTTC.

This chain uses TRBV21-1 with TRBJ2-7; the D call of TRBD1 is as the table states it, not checked on the DNA. TRBV21-1 is described as a pseudogene. The CDR3 totals 13 residues. The CDR3 sequence is CASSTPGGDEQYF. As DNA, the CDR3 is TGTGCCAGCAGCACCCCAGGGGGTGACGAGCAGTACTTC.

This chain links TRBV30 with TRBJ1-2; D is perhaps TRBD1 (6 bases). Germline CDR1 is GTSNPN and CDR2 is SVGIG (reference sequence). This CDR3 comprises 15 residues. Trimming pared 4 bases from V and 3 bases from J, leaving 18 bases between. CDR3 sequence reads: CAWMPRLGGDYGYTF. In DNA form, the CDR3 reads TGTGCCTGGATGCCTCGTTTGGGGGGCGACTATGGCTACACCTTC.

The chain couples TRBV4-1 to TRBJ2-2, with unresolved D. The CDR3 is made up of 17 amino acids. Germline CDR1 MGHRA, CDR2 YSYEKL. Trimming removed 3 bases at V and 0 bases at J, with 14 bases between. For the CDR3, the DNA is TGCGCCAGCAGCCACCCACGCGTGGCCGCGAACACCGGGGAGCTGTTTTTT. Translated: CASSHPRVAANTGELFF.

The chain has TRBV30 and TRBJ2-5; tentatively, D is TRBD2 (6 bases). Trimming took off 2 bases at V and 7 bases at J, with 17 bases between the two ends. The CDR3 sequence is 14 residues long. The germline gives CDR1 GTSNPN, CDR2 SVGIG (reference sequence). Written as DNA, the CDR3 is TGTGCCTGGAGTCCGGGGACTGTGCCGGGGACCCAGTACTTC. Protein sequence: CAWSPGTVPGTQYF.

The V gene is TRBV7-6, the J gene TRBJ2-3, with 8 bases aligning to TRBD2. Germline CDR1 SGHVS, CDR2 FNYEAQ. V dropped 0 bases and J dropped 3; count of bases not matched to a gene: 5. The CDR3 sequence is 16 residues long. This chain's CDR3 is CASSLAAGGATDTQYF. The CDR3, as DNA: TGTGCCAGCAGCTTAGCGGCGGGGGGAGCGACAGATACGCAGTATTTT.

The chain links TRBV30 to TRBJ1-1; maybe TRBD1 (5 bases). Germline values: CDR1 GTSNPN, CDR2 SVGIG (reference sequence). With 5 bases removed from V and 0 bases from J, the gap between germline ends came to 13 bases. The CDR3 extends over 14 amino acids. DNA of the CDR3: TGTGCCTGGGCCGGGGCCCCCATGAACACTGAAGCTTTCTTT. Protein: CAWAGAPMNTEAFF.

This clone has only a few counts. The J gene is TRBJ1-5, the V gene TRBV28, with 7 bases that match TRBD1. V gave up 2 bases and J gave up 3 bases; unmatched junction bases: 4. The CDR3 extends over 15 amino acids. CDR1 is MDHEN, CDR2 SYDVKM, per germline. CDR3 region: CASSLGRGINQPQHF. CDR3 nucleotide sequence: TGTGCCAGCAGTTTAGGCAGGGGGATCAATCAGCCCCAGCATTTT. The full variable domain, in which reference TRBV28 and TRBJ1-5 provide the parts outside the CDR3, is DVKVTQSSRYLVKRTGEKVFLECVQDMDHENMFWYRQDPGLGLRLIYFSYDVKMKEKGDIPEGYSVSREKKERFSLILESASTNQTSMYLCASSLGRGINQPQHFGDGTRLSIL.

This chain links TRBV6-5 with TRBJ2-7, with 8 bases matching TRBD1. The germline V gene has CDR1 MNHEY and CDR2 SVGAGI. The length of the CDR3 is 14 residues. V was clipped by 5 bases and J by 7 bases; unmatched bases: 10. The CDR3 nucleotides are TGTGCCAGCAGTGCGACAGGGGACCCGAGGGAGCAGTACTTC. Translating gives CASSATGDPREQYF.

The gene calls are TRBV4-1 and TRBJ2-2; D is ambiguous. This CDR3 is 14 amino acids long. Germline-derived CDR1 and CDR2 are MGHRA and YSYEKL. V was clipped by 0 bases and J by 1 base, with 3 bases between them. The CDR3 protein is CASSQDENTGELFF. CDR3 DNA: TGCGCCAGCAGCCAAGACGAGAACACCGGGGAGCTGTTTTTT.

The rearrangement joins TRBV19 to TRBJ1-4; 7 bases line up with TRBD1. J gave up 13 bases and V 5 bases, and 19 bases lay outside the gene matches. The CDR3 runs 16 residues. Germline assignment: CDR1 LNHDA and CDR2 SQIVND (reference sequence). The CDR3 region has the DNA TGTGCCAGTAGTGTTCACCGGGACAGACCTACCCAGACACTGTTTTTT. Translating gives CASSVHRDRPTQTLFF.